These 18 T cell receptor beta chains were sequenced from one sample in a study of blood T cell repertoires in COVID-19. Using immunoSEQ multiplex PCR, the repertoire was profiled, and TCRdb retains in-frame clones only, with some absent. The sample has about 200,000 clones; about nine tenths are singletons. Sequencing was performed on peripheral blood. The receptors originated from a woman between 65 and 79 years old with acute or convalescent COVID-19.

Concerning this clone itself: Different DNA sequences within this sample yield the same CDR3. This rearrangement joins TRBV11-2 to TRBJ2-5, with 7 bases aligning to TRBD1. Germline-derived CDR1 and CDR2 are SGHAT and FQNNGV. The CDR3 spans 14 residues. The J segment lost 4 bases and the V segment lost 5 bases, leaving 7 bases of the junction unmatched. CDR3 amino acids: CASSLRQGGETQYF. CDR3 DNA sequence: TGTGCCAGCAGCCTGAGACAGGGCGGAGAGACCCAGTACTTC.

The chain links TRBV29-1 to TRBJ2-2; weak D call: TRBD2 (6 bases). CDR1 SQVTM and CDR2 ANQGSEA come from the germline V gene. The CDR3 runs 16 residues. V lost 4 bases, J lost 3 bases, and 18 bases lay in between. CDR3 in DNA: TGCAGCGTTGTCCCCGGGGGACGAAGCGACACCGGGGAGCTGTTTTTT. Protein sequence: CSVVPGGRSDTGELFF.

The V gene is TRBV10-3, the J gene TRBJ2-2; 7 bases align to TRBD1. Unmatched junction bases numbered 3, after V lost 8 bases and J lost 0 bases. The CDR3 runs to 14 residues. Looked up from germline, CDR1 is ENHRY and CDR2 is SYGVKD. CDR3 coding DNA: TGTGCCATCGAGACAGGGACGAACACCGGGGAGCTGTTTTTT. Translating it yields CAIETGTNTGELFF.

The J gene is TRBJ1-2, the V gene TRBV5-1, with D possibly matching TRBD1 (5 bases). The V gene lost 4 bases and the J gene lost 6 bases, with 13 bases spanning the gap. The V gene's germline CDR1 is SGHRS and CDR2 YFSETQ. The CDR3 has 13 residues. The CDR3 DNA follows: TGCGCCAGCAGCGAGGGGACGGGGGATGGCTACACCTTC. As protein: CASSEGTGDGYTF.

The J gene is TRBJ2-1, the V gene TRBV9; tentatively, D is TRBD2 (6 bases). V gave up 4 bases and J gave up 0 bases, with 14 bases separating them. Looked up from germline, CDR1 is SGDLS and CDR2 is YYNGEE. This CDR3 is built from 16 residues. The CDR3 region is CASSSTTGASYNEQFF. The CDR3 DNA is TGTGCCAGCAGCTCCACCACGGGAGCCTCCTACAATGAGCAGTTCTTC. Drawing the rest from reference TRBV9 and TRBJ2-1, the complete variable domain is DSGVTQTPKHLITATGQRVTLRCSPRSGDLSVYWYQQSLDQGLQFLIQYYNGEERAKGNILERFSAQQFPDLHSELNLSSLELGDSALYFCASSSTTGASYNEQFFGPGTRLTVL.

The chain carries TRBV10-3 and TRBJ1-2, with D perhaps TRBD1 (5 bases). The CDR3 is 15 residues long. Trimming pared 6 bases from V and 1 base from J, leaving 15 bases between. The germline CDR1 and CDR2 sequences are ENHRY and SYGVKD. CDR3 residues: CAIRPRGGDNYGYTF. The CDR3 DNA sequence: TGTGCCATCAGACCCCGGGGGGGAGATAACTATGGCTACACCTTC.

The rearrangement joins TRBV7-9 to TRBJ2-3; 8 bases fit TRBD2. Germline V CDR1 and CDR2: SEHNR, FQNEAQ (reference sequence). The CDR3 length is 15 residues. With 4 bases clipped from V and 3 bases from J, the junction kept 6 bases outside the gene matches. This CDR3 reads CASSSPSGRTDTQYF. The CDR3 DNA is TGTGCCAGCAGCTCGCCGAGCGGGAGAACAGATACGCAGTATTTT.

The V and J genes are TRBV5-1 and TRBJ2-5; no definite D call. Trimming pared 1 base from V and 4 bases from J, leaving 11 bases between. The CDR3 is made up of 14 amino acids. Germline V gives CDR1 SGHRS, CDR2 YFSETQ. The CDR3 region is CASSLSTTGETQYF. The CDR3 DNA follows: TGCGCCAGCAGCTTGTCCACGACGGGAGAGACCCAGTACTTC.

The chain combines TRBV4-1 with TRBJ1-6, with D perhaps matching TRBD1 (6 bases). Trimming removed 3 bases from V and 9 bases from J, with 21 bases in between. The CDR3 totals 17 residues. Germline-derived CDR1 and CDR2 are MGHRA and YSYEKL. CDR3 in DNA: TGCGCCAGCAGCCAGGTTGGGACACAGGGAGTTGTTTCACCCCTCCACTTT. It yields the protein CASSQVGTQGVVSPLHF.

The chain recombines TRBV7-8 with TRBJ2-7; D perhaps matches TRBD1 (5 bases). The V gene's germline CDR1 is SGHVS and CDR2 FQNEAQ. This CDR3 has 14 amino acids. The V end lost 2 bases, the J end lost 4 bases, and 12 bases lay between the germline ends. CDR3 residues: CASSLRQGLYEQYF. In nucleotides, the CDR3 is TGTGCCAGCAGCTTACGGCAGGGATTATACGAGCAGTACTTC. The full variable domain, with the rest looked up from reference TRBV7-8 and TRBJ2-7, is GAGVSQSPRYKVAKRGQDVALRCDPISGHVSLFWYQQALGQGPEFLTYFQNEAQLDKSGLPSDRFFAERPEGSVSTLKIQRTQQEDSAVYLCASSLRQGLYEQYFGPGTRLTVT.

The V gene is TRBV12-5, the J gene TRBJ2-5; 10 bases agree with TRBD1. J gave up 5 bases and V 5 bases, and 5 bases lay outside the gene matches. CDR3 length equals 14 residues. From germline, CDR1 is LGHNT and CDR2 FRNRAP. Here the CDR3 reads CASGPGQGFETQYF. The CDR3 DNA reads TGTGCTAGTGGTCCGGGACAGGGGTTCGAGACCCAGTACTTC.

This clone appeared a few times. The V gene is TRBV10-1, the J gene TRBJ1-1, with D perhaps matching TRBD1 (6 bases). V dropped 4 bases and J dropped 1 base, with 16 bases sitting between them. Germline CDR1 and CDR2: WNHNN and SYGVQD (reference sequence). The CDR3 has 16 amino acids. The CDR3 DNA follows: TGCGCCAGCAGTGGCACAGGGAGATCGGGGAACACTGAAGCTTTCTTT. Translated, it gives CASSGTGRSGNTEAFF.

This clone was recorded only once. The V call is TRBV19, the J call TRBJ1-1; TRBD1 might be the D (5 bases). Germline V CDR1 and CDR2: LNHDA, SQIVND (reference sequence). V lost 4 bases to trimming and J lost 3 bases, with 15 bases between them. The CDR3 loop spans 15 amino acids. The CDR3 loop reads CASSNNRRPDTEAFF. CDR3 sequence (DNA): TGTGCCAGTAGTAATAACAGGCGGCCGGACACTGAAGCTTTCTTT.

This clone was detected once. V is TRBV6-4 and J is TRBJ1-2; 7 bases are a match to TRBD1. The trim removed 6 bases at V and 3 bases at J, leaving 7 bases unmatched. Germline CDR1 is MRHNA and CDR2 is SNTAGT. The CDR3 is made up of 14 amino acids. CDR3 sequence reads: CASRGGQIYYGYTF. The DNA for the CDR3 is TGTGCCAGCAGGGGGGGACAGATATACTATGGCTACACCTTC.

The chain joins TRBV7-2 to TRBJ2-7; D is possibly TRBD1 (5 bases). The CDR3 sequence is 14 residues long. Germline CDR1 and CDR2: SGHTA and FQGNSA. The V and J ends lost 1 base and 1 base respectively, with 8 bases between them. CDR3 sequence: CASSLVQGSYEQYF. CDR3 in DNA: TGTGCCAGCAGCTTAGTCCAGGGATCCTACGAGCAGTACTTC.

The V and J genes are TRBV12-3 or TRBV12-4 and TRBJ1-3; D is undetermined. V was clipped by 5 bases and J by 4 bases, with 9 bases between them. The CDR3 is 13 residues long. CDR3 residues: CASSGGYGNTIYF. The CDR3 nucleotides read TGTGCCAGCAGTGGAGGCTACGGAAACACCATATATTTT.

The rearrangement uses TRBV2 and TRBJ1-2; maybe TRBD1 (5 bases). Germline CDR1 is SNHLY and CDR2 is FYNNEI. Trimming shortened V by 3 bases and J by 3 bases, and 17 bases separated the two germline ends. The CDR3 totals 16 residues. In DNA form, the CDR3 reads TGTGCCAGCAGTGACGCTTTCTTTTCGGGGGACTATGGCTACACCTTC. It is translated as CASSDAFFSGDYGYTF.

The V gene is TRBV9, the J gene TRBJ1-2, with D possibly TRBD1 on 6 matching bases. Germline CDR1 SGDLS, CDR2 YYNGEE. V was cut by 4 bases and J by 4 bases, with 17 bases left in between. There are 15 residues in the CDR3. The CDR3 DNA reads TGTGCCAGCAGCACACAGGGTTGGGATAGCTATGGCTACACCTTC. Its protein is CASSTQGWDSYGYTF.